A single T cell receptor (beta chain) is shown here with its context. It has no known antigen specificity. No per-base quality is available; no much larger clone lies one base away. Receptors were amplified or captured by the immunoSEQ multiplex PCR assay. The clones in this table, taken by TCRdb from immuneACCESS, are in-frame only. Not every clone is retained; where verified, under half of the shortfall comes from an unresolved V gene, and the cause of the rest is unknown. The sample table shows 30,000 to 35,000 clones, and roughly 88% are seen once. Just over 4.5% of the sample goes to the ten largest clones. The data belong to a study of T cell changes during pregnancy in multiple sclerosis (dated by TCRdb to the late 2010s). In the study overall: Changes in the T cell repertoire over the course of pregnancy were examined in this study in women with multiple sclerosis.

As encoded in the germline V gene (reference sequence), CDR1 is LNHDA while CDR2 is SQIVND. There are 15 amino acids in the CDR3, from cysteine to phenylalanine inclusive. This entry keeps only the CDR3 DNA: 45 bases, framed from base 1. The junction shows trimming of 7 bases on V and 5 bases on J, plus 15 bases between the germline ends. The clonotype was recovered from a female donor with multiple sclerosis, enrolled in a pregnancy study. The chain was built from TRBV19 and TRBJ1-6; the D gene lacks a confident call. The specimen was CD8+ T cells from peripheral blood mononuclear cells, collected after pregnancy. The CDR3 in this case is CASTPPGADNSPLHF. The nucleotide sequence reads as follows: TGTGCCAGTACCCCCCCAGGAGCGGATAATTCACCCCTCCACTTT. Extended through the reference TRBV19 and TRBJ1-6 proteins, this CDR3 yields the full variable domain: DGGITQSPKYLFRKEGQNVTLSCEQNLNHDAMYWYRQDPGQGLRLIYYSQIVNDFQKGDIAEGYSVSREKKESFPLTVTSAQKNPTAFYLCASTPPGADNSPLHFGNGTRLTVT.